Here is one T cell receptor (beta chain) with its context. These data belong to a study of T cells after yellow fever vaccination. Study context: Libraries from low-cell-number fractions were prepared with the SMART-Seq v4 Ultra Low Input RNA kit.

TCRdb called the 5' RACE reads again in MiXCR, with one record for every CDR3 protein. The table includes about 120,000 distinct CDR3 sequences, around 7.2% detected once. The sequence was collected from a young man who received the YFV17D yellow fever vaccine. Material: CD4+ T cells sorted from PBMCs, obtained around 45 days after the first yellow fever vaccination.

The CDR3 region is CASSFGGGSNQPQHF. In DNA, the CDR3 is TGTGCCAGCAGCTTCGGGGGGGGCTCTAATCAGCCCCAGCATTTT. The chain combines TRBV7-2 with TRBJ1-5; D is perhaps TRBD1 (6 bases). Deletions cut 3 bases from V and 4 bases from J, with 13 bases between. The germline V gene has CDR1 SGHTA and CDR2 FQGNSA. The length of the CDR3 is 15 residues.